The subject of this entry is one T cell receptor (beta chain). Its antigen is unidentified. The data belong to a study of T cell responses to AZD1222 COVID-19 vaccine. The V end lost 3 bases, the J end lost 0 bases, and 6 bases lay between the germline ends. This CDR3 spans 13 amino acids. Profiled with immunoSEQ multiplex PCR; TCRdb holds only in-frame clones, not every one. The table has 95,000 to 100,000 clones, 85% to 95% seen once. Study-wide results and caveats: Repertoire sampling happened only post peak T cell response. Spike-specific TCR breadth rose after two AZD1222 doses, and depth rose as well.

The chain joins TRBV12-3 or TRBV12-4 to TRBJ2-7; D not resolved. This clonotype originated in an adult in good health. The sequenced sample was peripheral blood, obtained on day 0 of AZD1222 vaccination. The CDR3 coding sequence is TGTGCCAGCAGTTTGCGGAGCTCCTACGAGCAGTACTTC. Translating gives CASSLRSSYEQYF.